The entry below describes one T cell receptor beta chain. Its antigen remains unidentified. This sample was taken from a study of blood T cells in healthy people across ages. Germline CDR1 GTSNPN, CDR2 SVGIG (reference sequence). The CDR3 sequence is 15 residues long. Between the trimmed V and J ends, which lost 5 bases and 5 bases, there was a span of 18 bases. Findings and caveats of the study: Observed TCR beta diversity showed a strong correlation with the percentage of naive T cells as measured by flow cytometry.

A second PCR, run for roughly 7 to 12 cycles, used a sample-barcoded 5' primer plus a J-beta primer mix. Each cDNA was tagged by a template-switch adaptor containing 12 random nucleotides. Each of the samples gave a minimum of 3 million paired-end reads that contained CDR3. TCRdb re-called the 5' RACE reads through MiXCR, storing one row per CDR3 protein. Of 550,000 to 700,000 distinct CDR3 sequences in the sample, 25% to 30% were seen once. PBMCs numbering at least 7 million were isolated per sample. The origin of this receptor is a woman in her 70s in good health. The sample consisted of blood. The chain is built from TRBV30 and TRBJ2-2, with D perhaps matching TRBD1 (8 bases). This chain's CDR3 is CAWGKRDRWTGELFF. The CDR3 DNA is TGTGCCTGGGGAAAGCGGGACAGGTGGACCGGGGAGCTGTTTTTT.